This TCR beta chain is drawn from a study of post-analysis software for immune sequencing data (dated by TCRdb to 2013 to 2016). For context, the study as a whole: Recorded disease courses included relapsing-remitting, secondary progressive and progressive-relapsing multiple sclerosis, with some patients lacking subtype annotation. The multiple sclerosis patient repertoires were compared with approximately 11 previously published healthy control repertoires from donors aged roughly 6 to 27 years. A subset of samples was prepared in parallel using single-end sample barcoding, then pooled and co-amplified after Illumina adapter ligation.

Preparation of the library involved PCR. Reads for this sample came from an Illumina HiSeq 2500. To reduce PCR and sequencing biases, unique molecular identifiers were incorporated into the TCR beta cDNA libraries. About 500,000 cDNA molecules were obtained per 1 to 10 million input T cells, so each molecule approximated one T cell. The same protocol used for the earlier healthy control dataset was applied to prepare and sequence the patient libraries. Within a given batch, samples were prepared together, multiplexed and sequenced on the same HiSeq lane. On the study's bioinformatics: Raw barcoded reads were processed with MIGEC, and single-read molecular identifier groups were discarded before consensus assembly and CDR3 extraction. Clonotype tables were post-analysed with VDJtools, and diversity was normalized by down-sampling all datasets to the smallest sample size. In repertoire overlap clustering, CDR3 amino acid sequences, but not nucleotide sequences, were matched to correct batch-related cross-sample contamination. TCRdb took the public reads, trimmed them with fastp at Q25, ran MiXCR for clone calling and kept in-frame beta chains. Under each unique CDR3 protein, matching rows form one entry showing the most common genes and DNA. What appears here as the V and J calls and clone size reflects TCRdb's work, not the paper's. This sample has almost 700,000 distinct CDR3 sequences in its table, and more than 50% of those were observed once. Around 10% of the sample goes to the ten largest clones.

Looking up the germline V gene yields CDR1 SGHAT and CDR2 FQNNGV. For this chain, trimming is 5 bases at the V end and 11 bases at the J end, and the number of junction bases without a gene match is 14. Its CDR3 holds 15 amino acids, cysteine through phenylalanine. Only the CDR3 part of the read is kept: 45 bases, read in frame from the first base. Results the study describes overall, beyond this receptor: Normalized Chao1 diversity was significantly lower in multiple sclerosis patients than controls, suggesting substantial peripheral T-cell clonal expansion. Strong co-clustering of samples prepared in the same batch was shown by direct clustering with F measure, prompting a batch-effect correction. Roughly 5 TRBV segments, including TRBV5-6, TRBV5-1 and TRBV20-1, were significantly more frequent in patients than controls. The multiple sclerosis patient group was slightly younger than the control group.

To demonstrate the VDJtools post-analysis software, TCR beta repertoires were profiled from the peripheral blood of roughly 14 young patients with multiple sclerosis. The patients with multiple sclerosis were children and adolescents between roughly 6 and 17 years of age. Concerning this clonotype: Its antigen is unknown. One base away there is no much larger clone; base qualities are not given.

The sample comprised blood. The rearrangement joined TRBV11-2 to TRBJ2-5; TRBD1 matches 10 bases in the middle. This receptor was taken from a girl between 2 and 10 years old with multiple sclerosis. The DNA sequence is as follows: TGTGCCAGCAGCGGCACCGGGACAGGGGCCAAGGAGCAGTACTTC. It encodes CASSGTGTGAKEQYF. Where the CDR3 stops, the reference TRBV11-2 and TRBJ2-5 genes take over; the full variable domain is EAGVAQSPRYKIIEKRQSVAFWCNPISGHATLYWYQQILGQGPKLLIQFQNNGVVDDSQLPKDRFSAERLKGVDSTLKIQPAKLEDSAVYLCASSGTGTGAKEQYFGPGTRLLVL.